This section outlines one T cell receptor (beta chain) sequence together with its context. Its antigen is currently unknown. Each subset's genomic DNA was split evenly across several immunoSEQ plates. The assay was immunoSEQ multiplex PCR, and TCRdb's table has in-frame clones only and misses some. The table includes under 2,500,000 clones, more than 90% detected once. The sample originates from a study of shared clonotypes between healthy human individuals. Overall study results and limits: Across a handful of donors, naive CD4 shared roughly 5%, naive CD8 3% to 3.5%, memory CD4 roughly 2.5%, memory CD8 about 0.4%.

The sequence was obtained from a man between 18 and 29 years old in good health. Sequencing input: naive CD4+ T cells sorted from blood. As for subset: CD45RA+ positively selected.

CDR3: CASRTTGSGSNQPQHF. The CDR3 bases are TGTGCCAGCAGGACCACAGGGAGTGGAAGCAATCAGCCCCAGCATTTT. The rearrangement uses TRBV2 and TRBJ1-5, with TRBD1 as a possible D gene (6 bases). The germline CDR1 and CDR2 sequences are SNHLY and FYNNEI. The CDR3 has 16 residues. The germline V and J ends were trimmed by 6 bases and 1 base, with 16 bases remaining between them.